Sequencing of this TCR beta chain was carried out in a study of CD8+ T cells in alopecia areata. Study-wide results and caveats: Normal skin's resident alphabeta T cells are also sequenced in scalp samples. In lesional scalp, particularly from alopecia totalis/universalis, clonality was higher than in normal scalp.

Isolated RNA was reverse transcribed into cDNA used as the sequencing template. Profiled with immunoSEQ multiplex PCR; TCRdb holds only in-frame clones, not every one. The table lists roughly 150,000 clones, 55% of them singletons, with about 4.4% in the top ten. The CDR3 covers 16 residues. Trimming removed 4 bases at V and 2 bases at J, with 15 bases between. CDR1 is SQVTM, CDR2 ANQGSEA, per germline. A note on this clone: Its specificity is not known.

The chain combines TRBV29-1 with TRBJ2-6, with D possibly being TRBD2 (5 bases). The clonotype was recovered from a human donor in good health. The sequenced sample consisted of CD4+ T cells sorted from blood. CDR3 sequence: CSVAEGLVAGANVLTF. CDR3 nucleotides: TGCAGCGTTGCAGAGGGTCTAGTCGCTGGGGCCAACGTCCTGACTTTC.